These 26 T cell receptor beta chains originate from one sample sequenced in a study of T cells after yellow fever vaccination (dated by TCRdb to between 2018 and 2021). In light of the paper, this sample's treatment or condition label describes: live attenuated yellow fever vaccine strain. The protocol used for the library was 5' RACE. The sequencer listed for this sample is Illumina NovaSeq 6000. TCRdb took the public reads, trimmed them with fastp at Q25, ran MiXCR for clone calling and kept in-frame beta chains. Rows with a matching CDR3 protein are joined into one entry that keeps the most common DNA and genes. In this sample the table shows about 220,000 distinct CDR3 sequences, under 3.5% of which occur a single time. Of the sample, less than 3.5% is held by the ten largest clones. Sequences were derived from CD4+ T cells sorted from PBMCs, sampled 10 days after the yellow fever booster vaccination. Receptors originate from a man between 18 and 35 years old who received the YFV17D yellow fever vaccine.

This clonotype came up a few times. The rearrangement links TRBV6-1 to TRBJ2-7; maybe TRBD2 (6 bases). The CDR3 runs 15 residues. Germline-derived CDR1 and CDR2 are MNHNS and SASEGT. The germline V and J ends were trimmed by 6 bases and 0 bases, with 15 bases remaining between them. CDR3 in DNA: TGTGCCAGCAGGATAGGGGCGGGGACCTCCTACGAGCAGTACGTC. Translation: CASRIGAGTSYEQYV.

This clonotype came up a few times. The chain recombines TRBV27 with TRBJ2-5, with TRBD2 identical over 10 bases. The CDR3 runs to 17 residues. Trimming cost V 0 bases and J 1 base; bases outside gene matches: 5. Per germline, CDR1 MNHEY and CDR2 SMNVEV (reference sequence). CDR3 DNA: TGTGCCAGCAGTTTATCGTCTAGCGGGAGCACCCAAGAGACCCAGTACTTC. It codes for CASSLSSSGSTQETQYF.

The table lists this clonotype with many counts. The chain carries TRBV6-2 or TRBV6-3 and TRBJ2-7, with D hard to call. Germline V gives CDR1 MNHEY, CDR2 SVGEGT. The CDR3 extends over 12 amino acids. V was pared by 5 bases and J by 6 bases, with 11 bases between. CDR3 protein: CASSDVESEQYV. The CDR3 DNA is TGTGCCAGCAGTGATGTGGAGAGCGAGCAGTACGTC.

The chain recombines TRBV5-6 with TRBJ1-5, with 7 bases lining up with TRBD1. The CDR3 length is 14 residues. The V and J ends lost 3 bases and 3 bases, in that order; junction bases with no gene match: 3. The germline V gene encodes CDR1 SGHDT and CDR2 YYEEEE. Written as DNA, the CDR3 is TGTGCCAGCAGCTGGGGACAGACCAATCAGCCCCAGCATTTT. The encoded protein is CASSWGQTNQPQHF. Full variable domain (rest looked up from reference TRBV5-6 and TRBJ1-5): DAGVTQSPTHLIKTRGQQVTLRCSPKSGHDTVSWYQQALGQGPQFIFQYYEEEERQRGNFPDRFSGHQFPNYSSELNVNALLLGDSALYLCASSWGQTNQPQHFGDGTRLSIL.

This clonotype occurred many times. J is TRBJ2-5 and V is TRBV7-2; 7 positions agree with TRBD2. This CDR3 has 15 residues. Trimming cost V 5 bases and J 2 bases; bases outside gene matches: 8. In germline, CDR1 is SGHTA, CDR2 FQGNSA. The CDR3 region has the DNA TGTGCCAGCAGCCCTTGGACTAGACCTCAAGAGACCCAGTACTTC. Translation: CASSPWTRPQETQYF.

The CDR3 DNA is TGTGCCAGCAGCGCCAGAAGCGGGGGGGTTCATACGCAGTATTTT. Residues: CASSARSGGVHTQYF. V and J are TRBV9 and TRBJ2-3; TRBD2 matches 10 bases. J lost 7 bases, V lost 3 bases, and 8 bases had no gene match. The CDR3 runs 15 residues. From germline, CDR1 is SGDLS and CDR2 YYNGEE.

This clonotype was found many times. This chain uses TRBV3-1 with TRBJ2-5; D is perhaps TRBD2 (7 bases). Deletions cut 3 bases from V and 7 bases from J, with 18 bases between. The germline CDR1 and CDR2 sequences are LGHDT and YNNKEL (reference sequence). The CDR3 loop spans 15 amino acids. The CDR3 region has the DNA TGTGCCAGCAGCCATTCCTCGGGGGGCCTGGGGACCCAGTACTTC. Translated: CASSHSSGGLGTQYF.

The table lists this clonotype with many counts. The J gene is TRBJ1-2, the V gene TRBV7-2, with a weak D call TRBD1 (6 bases). CDR3 size: 16 residues. Per germline, CDR1 SGHTA and CDR2 FQGNSA. V was shortened by 4 bases and J by 0 bases, with 15 bases between the two germline ends. Written as DNA, the CDR3 is TGTGCCAGCAGCTGGGGACACAGTAAATCTAACTATGGCTACACCTTC. Translation: CASSWGHSKSNYGYTF.

This clonotype came up many times. CDR3 sequence: CAISESSVGGLGSPLHF. The CDR3 coding sequence is TGTGCCATCAGTGAGTCGAGCGTTGGGGGGCTAGGTTCACCCCTCCACTTT. This chain connects TRBV10-3 to TRBJ1-6, with a weak D call TRBD1 (6 bases). The CDR3 spans 17 residues. V lost 0 bases and J 9 bases, leaving 18 bases between the germline ends. CDR1 ENHRY and CDR2 SYGVKD come from the germline V gene.

This clonotype was recorded at least ten times. The rearrangement uses TRBV5-1 and TRBJ2-3; D is uncertain. The CDR3 length is 14 residues. The V end was cut by 4 bases, the J end by 2 bases, with 11 bases between. Germline values: CDR1 SGHRS, CDR2 YFSETQ. The CDR3 bases are TGCGCCAGCAGCACCGGATTCTCCACAGATACGCAGTATTTT. Translating gives CASSTGFSTDTQYF.

This clonotype was seen ten or more times. This chain uses TRBV12-3 or TRBV12-4 with TRBJ1-5; D is unresolved. The CDR3 covers 12 residues. V was clipped by 3 bases and J by 7 bases, with 7 bases between them. Here the CDR3 reads CASSFQPQPQHF. The DNA of the CDR3 is TGTGCCAGCAGTTTCCAGCCACAGCCCCAGCATTTT.

V is TRBV10-3 and J is TRBJ2-2, with D possibly being TRBD1 (5 bases). This CDR3 comprises 14 residues. Germline assignment: CDR1 ENHRY and CDR2 SYGVKD. V was shortened by 0 bases and J by 5 bases, with 7 bases between the two germline ends. The DNA for the CDR3 is TGTGCCATCAGTGAGTCGCAGGGTACCGGGGAGCTGTTTTTT. Amino acid sequence: CAISESQGTGELFF.

This clonotype was recorded many times. The chain carries TRBV4-3 and TRBJ1-5; 8 nucleotides match TRBD1. V shed 0 bases, J shed 3 bases, and the junction held 7 bases outside the gene matches. Germline CDR1 and CDR2: LGHNA and YSLEER. The CDR3 extends over 17 amino acids. In DNA, the CDR3 is TGCGCCAGCAGCCAAGATCAGAACAGGGGGTTCAATCAGCCCCAGCATTTT. Residues: CASSQDQNRGFNQPQHF.

This clonotype has ten or more counts. The chain combines TRBV2 with TRBJ1-1; D is possibly TRBD1 (5 bases). The CDR3 loop spans 15 amino acids. In germline, CDR1 is SNHLY, CDR2 FYNNEI. V shed 4 bases and J shed 1 base, with 13 bases lying between them. The CDR3 sequence is CASSGRGSGNTEAFF. CDR3 nucleotide sequence: TGTGCCAGCAGTGGTCGGGGGTCGGGGAACACTGAAGCTTTCTTT.

This clonotype was observed at least ten times. V usage is TRBV29-1 and J usage is TRBJ2-1; the D gene is possibly TRBD1 (6 bases). The V end was cut by 7 bases, the J end by 4 bases, with 14 bases between. This CDR3 comprises 13 residues. Per germline, CDR1 SQVTM and CDR2 ANQGSEA. CDR3 sequence reads: CSAQGNSYNEQFF. CDR3 in DNA: TGCAGCGCACAGGGTAACTCTTACAATGAGCAGTTCTTC.

In this sample, this clonotype turned up many times. The chain couples TRBV7-2 to TRBJ2-1; 7 positions match TRBD2. Germline V lookup: CDR1 SGHTA, CDR2 FQGNSA. The CDR3 sequence is 12 residues long. With V trimmed by 5 bases and J by 6 bases, 1 base remained unmatched. The CDR3 loop is CASSASGNEQFF. DNA for the CDR3: TGTGCCAGCAGCGCTAGCGGCAATGAGCAGTTCTTC.

This clonotype was recorded at least ten times. The chain carries TRBV27 and TRBJ2-5; 9 positions match TRBD1. This CDR3 region has 14 residues. The germline gives CDR1 MNHEY, CDR2 SMNVEV (reference sequence). With 6 bases clipped from V and 9 bases from J, the junction kept 11 bases outside the gene matches. CDR3 region: CASSLQGQGIAQYF. Here the CDR3 DNA reads TGTGCCAGCAGCTTACAGGGACAGGGTATCGCCCAGTACTTC.

The chain combines TRBV6-6 with TRBJ2-1; D may be TRBD2 (6 bases). Germline loops: CDR1 MNHNY, CDR2 SVGAGI (reference sequence). Trimming took 2 bases from V and 8 from J, leaving 13 bases between them. This CDR3 region has 14 residues. In DNA form, the CDR3 reads TGTGCCAGCAGTTACCTGACTAGTACTCATGAGCAGTTCTTC. This codes for CASSYLTSTHEQFF.

This clonotype was observed many times. The rearrangement uses TRBV18 and TRBJ1-1; possibly TRBD1 for D (6 bases). V was shortened by 3 bases and J by 3 bases, with 14 bases between the two germline ends. The CDR3 consists of 15 residues. Germline loops: CDR1 KGHSH, CDR2 LQKENI. As DNA, the CDR3 is TGTGCCAGCTCACCGGTAGCAGGGGCGCACACTGAAGCTTTCTTT. Translation: CASSPVAGAHTEAFF.

Only a few counts were recorded for this clonotype. The chain joins TRBV10-3 to TRBJ1-4; the D is unclear. Germline V gene data show CDR1 as ENHRY and CDR2 as SYGVKD. The CDR3 contains 12 residues. V lost 11 bases to trimming and J lost 6 bases, with 13 bases between them. CDR3 coding DNA: TGTGCCGCCGCCGGTAGTGATGAAAAACTGTTTTTT. It specifies CAAAGSDEKLFF.

This clonotype was observed at least ten times. The J gene is TRBJ2-3, the V gene TRBV9; TRBD2 agrees at 14 bases. V lost 2 bases to trimming and J lost 3 bases; unmatched junction nucleotides: 2. The CDR3 extends over 16 amino acids. Germline V gene data show CDR1 as SGDLS and CDR2 as YYNGEE. The CDR3: CASSVGTSGGTDTQYF. The CDR3 nucleotides read TGTGCCAGCAGCGTTGGGACTAGCGGGGGTACAGATACGCAGTATTTT.

The sample holds many counts of this clonotype. The rearrangement uses TRBV19 and TRBJ2-1; the D gene is possibly TRBD2 (5 bases). Trimming stripped 8 bases from V and 14 bases from J, with 16 bases between. Germline CDR1 reads LNHDA; CDR2 reads SQIVND (reference sequence). CDR3 length: 11 amino acids. CDR3 in amino acids: CASGIGRAEFF. The CDR3 DNA sequence: TGTGCCAGTGGGATCGGAAGAGCGGAGTTCTTC.

This sequence joins TRBV12-3 or TRBV12-4 and TRBJ2-2, with D tentatively TRBD1 or TRBD2 (6 bases each). This CDR3 has 16 amino acids. The V gene lost 5 bases and the J gene lost 3 bases, with 16 bases spanning the gap. The CDR3 region has the DNA TGTGCCAGCAGTACCCGGGGGCAGGGGTACACCGGGGAGCTGTTTTTT. Translation gives CASSTRGQGYTGELFF.

This clonotype was counted between two and nine times. The rearrangement uses TRBV2 and TRBJ1-1, with TRBD1 as a possible D gene (5 bases). This CDR3 spans 12 amino acids. With 10 bases removed from V and 3 bases from J, the gap between germline ends came to 12 bases. Germline V lookup: CDR1 SNHLY, CDR2 FYNNEI. The CDR3 region is CANPRQYTEAFF. The CDR3 region has the DNA TGTGCCAACCCAAGACAGTACACTGAAGCTTTCTTT. The whole variable domain, filled in from reference TRBV2 and TRBJ1-1, reads EPEVTQTPSHQVTQMGQEVILRCVPISNHLYFYWYRQILGQKVEFLVSFYNNEISEKSEIFDDQFSVERPDGSNFTLKIRSTKLEDSAMYFCANPRQYTEAFFGQGTRLTVV.

The V gene is TRBV12-3 or TRBV12-4, the J gene TRBJ1-1; D gene uncertain. CDR3 length: 12 amino acids. V lost 8 bases and J 8 bases, leaving 15 bases between the germline ends. The CDR3, as DNA: TGTGCCAGCGCTGGGTTACTTGACGAAGCTTTCTTT. Translation: CASAGLLDEAFF.

This clonotype was recorded at least ten times. The chain links TRBV29-1 to TRBJ1-1; the D is unclear. The CDR3 has 13 residues. Germline-derived CDR1 and CDR2 are SQVTM and ANQGSEA. The V and J ends lost 4 bases and 6 bases respectively, with 15 bases between them. The DNA for the CDR3 is TGCAGCGTTGTAGGATCGGGAAGGGCTGAAGCTTTCTTT. Translation: CSVVGSGRAEAFF.